The 29 T cell receptor beta chains below all came from one sample that was sequenced in a study of T cell responses to AZD1222 COVID-19 vaccine. The table came from immunoSEQ multiplex PCR; TCRdb's copy has only in-frame clones and leaves some out. The sample lists just over 150,000 clones, about 90% occurring once. Here the sequenced sample was peripheral blood, taken 28 days after the second AZD1222 dose. The receptors here all came from an adult who received the AZD1222 COVID-19 vaccine.

The gene calls are TRBV7-9 and TRBJ1-3; a possible D gene is TRBD1 (6 bases). The V end lost 4 bases, the J end lost 0 bases, and 10 bases lay between the germline ends. CDR3 length: 15 amino acids. CDR1 and CDR2 from the germline V gene are SEHNR and FQNEAQ (reference sequence). The CDR3 DNA reads as TGTGCCAGCAGCTCCGGGGGCCCCTCTGGAAACACCATATATTTT. This codes for CASSSGGPSGNTIYF.

The rearrangement joins TRBV29-1 to TRBJ2-3; D possibly corresponds to TRBD1 (6 bases). Looked up from germline, CDR1 is SQVTM and CDR2 is ANQGSEA. This CDR3 has 13 residues. Trimming cost V 5 bases and J 3 bases, with 12 bases left between them. The CDR3: CSVSGDGTDTQYF. CDR3 DNA sequence: TGCAGCGTTTCAGGGGATGGGACAGATACGCAGTATTTT.

V gene TRBV6-2 or TRBV6-3 combines with J gene TRBJ1-2; D ambiguous. Germline V CDR1 and CDR2: MNHEY, SVGEGT. CDR3 size: 12 residues. Trimming shortened V by 6 bases and J by 4 bases, and 9 bases separated the two germline ends. In DNA, the CDR3 is TGTGCCAGCAGCCAGTCGGGCTATGGCTACACCTTC. This translates into CASSQSGYGYTF.

A few counts support this clone. The V call is TRBV7-2, the J call TRBJ1-2; D gene unclear. The V and J ends lost 6 bases and 4 bases respectively, with 18 bases between them. CDR3 length: 15 residues. CDR1 is SGHTA, CDR2 FQGNSA, per germline. The CDR3 DNA reads as TGTGCCAGCAGTACTAACGGGCTCGGCGGCTATGGCTACACCTTC. Translating gives CASSTNGLGGYGYTF.

The chain links TRBV21-1 to TRBJ2-5; TRBD2 is the table's D call and was not checked against the DNA. TRBV21-1 is flagged as a pseudogene. The CDR3 is 15 amino acids. Here the CDR3 DNA reads TGTGCCAGCAGCAAAAAGGACTTCCTCCAAGAGACCCAGTACTTC. Amino acid sequence: CASSKKDFLQETQYF.

The chain uses TRBV10-3 and TRBJ2-7; a weak D match, TRBD1 (5 bases). Looked up from germline, CDR1 is ENHRY and CDR2 is SYGVKD. V was pared by 7 bases and J by 0 bases, with 13 bases between. The CDR3 runs 14 residues. DNA for the CDR3: TGTGCCATCAAGACTGGGGCCGGCTCCTACGAGCAGTACTTC. Its protein is CAIKTGAGSYEQYF.

The chain's CDR3 is CASSPAGTGNTIYF. The CDR3 DNA is TGTGCCAGCTCACCAGCTGGGACTGGAAACACCATATATTTT. The rearrangement uses TRBV18 and TRBJ1-3; D is unresolved. CDR3 length: 14 residues. Germline assignment: CDR1 KGHSH and CDR2 LQKENI. The germline V and J ends were trimmed by 2 bases and 2 bases, with 7 bases remaining between them.

The chain uses TRBV10-1 and TRBJ1-2; 7 nucleotides match TRBD1. The trim removed 5 bases at V and 1 base at J, leaving 7 bases unmatched. The CDR3 spans 15 residues. Germline CDR1 is WNHNN and CDR2 is SYGVQD (reference sequence). The CDR3 loop reads CASSQDRSNNYGYTF. The CDR3 coding sequence is TGCGCCAGCAGTCAGGACAGGAGTAATAACTATGGCTACACCTTC.

Only a few counts were recorded for this clone. The chain has TRBV5-1 and TRBJ2-1, with TRBD2 identical over 13 bases. The CDR3 loop spans 14 amino acids. V trimming: 6 bases; J trimming: 6 bases; junction bases outside the gene matches: 3. Germline V gene lookup returns CDR1 SGHRS and CDR2 YFSETQ. The CDR3 coding sequence is TGCGCCAGCAAACTAGCGGGAGGGATCAATGAGCAGTTCTTC. This translates into CASKLAGGINEQFF.

V gene TRBV28 combines with J gene TRBJ2-1; D is possibly TRBD1 or TRBD2 (5 bases each). V was cut by 2 bases and J by 6 bases, with 8 bases left in between. This CDR3 spans 13 amino acids. CDR1 is MDHEN and CDR2 is SYDVKM in the germline V gene. The CDR3 sequence is CASSLGTLNEQFF. DNA of the CDR3: TGTGCCAGCAGTTTAGGGACCCTCAATGAGCAGTTCTTC.

This chain connects TRBV4-1 to TRBJ2-5; 7 positions match TRBD1. Germline CDR1 MGHRA, CDR2 YSYEKL. The ends lost 1 base at V and 10 bases at J; junction bases unmatched: 12. The CDR3 is 15 residues long. The CDR3 region has the DNA TGCGCCAGCAGCCAAGTCGGGACCGCAGGGGGTGACCAGTACTTC. It codes for CASSQVGTAGGDQYF.

This clone occurred a few times. The rearrangement joins TRBV18 to TRBJ2-3; D gene uncertain. The V end was cut by 3 bases, the J end by 0 bases, with 16 bases between. CDR1 and CDR2 (germline): KGHSH, LQKENI. This CDR3 has 17 amino acids. The CDR3 DNA reads as TGTGCCAGCTCACCTCAACCGGACGGAGCCAGCACAGATACGCAGTATTTT. This codes for CASSPQPDGASTDTQYF.

This chain connects TRBV6-2 or TRBV6-3 to TRBJ1-2, with unresolved D. The CDR3 runs to 14 residues. V was shortened by 4 bases and J by 4 bases, with 13 bases between the two germline ends. Germline V gives CDR1 MNHEY, CDR2 SVGEGT. CDR3 sequence reads: CASSSYHGGYGYTF. The CDR3, as DNA: TGTGCCAGCAGTTCCTATCACGGTGGCTATGGCTACACCTTC.

This clone was observed a few times. CDR3 nucleotides: TGTGCCAGCAGCCCAGGGACTAGCGGGAGGGACTACGAGCAGTACTTC. Translating it yields CASSPGTSGRDYEQYF. The gene calls are TRBV9 and TRBJ2-7; 16 bases agree with TRBD2. Germline trimming cut 4 bases from V and 3 bases from J; bases unmatched to any gene: 4. Germline-derived CDR1 and CDR2 are SGDLS and YYNGEE. The CDR3 consists of 16 residues.

The V and J genes are TRBV2 and TRBJ2-5, with D tentatively TRBD1 (6 bases). Germline CDR1 and CDR2: SNHLY and FYNNEI. CDR3 length: 14 amino acids. Trimming shortened V by 0 bases and J by 7 bases, and 12 bases separated the two germline ends. In nucleotides, the CDR3 is TGTGCCAGCAGTGAAGCGACACAGGGTGGGACCCAGTACTTC. Its translation is CASSEATQGGTQYF. Full variable domain (missing parts from reference TRBV2 and TRBJ2-5): EPEVTQTPSHQVTQMGQEVILRCVPISNHLYFYWYRQILGQKVEFLVSFYNNEISEKSEIFDDQFSVERPDGSNFTLKIRSTKLEDSAMYFCASSEATQGGTQYFGPGTRLLVL.

In its sample, this clone was seen a few times. The chain employs TRBV7-9 and TRBJ1-2, with D hard to call. Trimming removed 2 bases at V and 6 bases at J, with 16 bases between. Germline lookup yields CDR1 SEHNR and CDR2 FQNEAQ (reference sequence). This CDR3 has 15 amino acids. The CDR3 bases are TGTGCCAGCAGCTTATCCAGGTCTGAGAGGGATGGCTACACCTTC. Its translation: CASSLSRSERDGYTF.

The rearrangement uses TRBV28 and TRBJ1-1; D unresolved. Deletions cut 2 bases from V and 2 bases from J, with 3 bases between. Germline assignment: CDR1 MDHEN and CDR2 SYDVKM. This CDR3 has 12 amino acids. Here the CDR3 DNA reads TGTGCCAGCAGTTTACAAAACACTGAAGCTTTCTTT. Its protein is CASSLQNTEAFF.

V usage is TRBV4-3 and J usage is TRBJ2-5; D may match TRBD1 or TRBD2 (5 bases each). The CDR3 runs 15 residues. From germline, CDR1 is LGHNA and CDR2 YSLEER. V lost 1 base and J 7 bases, leaving 16 bases between the germline ends. CDR3 nucleotides: TGCGCCAGCAGCCAAGCCCGGGGACGGCGGATGACCCAGTACTTC. This gives the protein CASSQARGRRMTQYF.

The gene calls are TRBV28 and TRBJ2-7; maybe TRBD1 (5 bases). V was clipped by 4 bases and J by 0 bases, with 13 bases between them. From germline, CDR1 is MDHEN and CDR2 SYDVKM. CDR3 length: 15 residues. CDR3 loop: CASSSPGSYSYEQYF. The CDR3 nucleotides read TGTGCCAGCAGTTCCCCAGGGTCCTACTCCTACGAGCAGTACTTC.

The chain employs TRBV24-1 and TRBJ2-5, with D possibly matching TRBD1 (6 bases). Looked up from germline, CDR1 is KGHDR and CDR2 is SFDVKD. The CDR3 sequence is 15 residues long. The ends were cut back, 3 bases at V and 0 bases at J, with 10 bases in the middle. In DNA form, the CDR3 reads TGTGCCACCAGTGATCTACGGGACAACCAAGAGACCCAGTACTTC. It is translated as CATSDLRDNQETQYF.

The V call is TRBV9, the J call TRBJ1-1; D possibly corresponds to TRBD1 (6 bases). The germline V and J ends were trimmed by 0 bases and 1 base, with 10 bases remaining between them. The CDR3 loop spans 15 amino acids. The V gene's germline CDR1 is SGDLS and CDR2 YYNGEE. CDR3 region: CASSVAPTGNTEAFF. The CDR3 DNA is TGTGCCAGCAGCGTAGCGCCGACAGGGAACACTGAAGCTTTCTTT.

CDR3 region: CASRTQVSGELFF. In nucleotides, the CDR3 is TGTGCCAGCAGAACCCAGGTGTCCGGGGAGCTGTTTTTT. This rearrangement joins TRBV14 to TRBJ2-2, with unresolved D. The CDR3 has 13 amino acids. V was shortened by 6 bases and J by 6 bases, with 11 bases between the two germline ends. From germline, CDR1 is SGHDN and CDR2 FVKESK.

The chain uses TRBV28 and TRBJ2-1, with 9 positions matching TRBD2. Unmatched junction bases numbered 5, after V lost 5 bases and J lost 0 bases. The germline gives CDR1 MDHEN, CDR2 SYDVKM. The CDR3 has 16 residues. The CDR3: CASSAPLAGSYNEQFF. CDR3 coding DNA: TGTGCCAGCAGTGCCCCACTAGCGGGCTCCTACAATGAGCAGTTCTTC.

The chain links TRBV5-1 to TRBJ2-1, with TRBD1 matching 10 bases. This CDR3 has 15 amino acids. Unmatched junction bases numbered 7, after V lost 4 bases and J lost 6 bases. Germline V CDR1 and CDR2: SGHRS, YFSETQ. CDR3 sequence reads: CASSMSGTGVNEQFF. CDR3 nucleotides: TGCGCCAGCAGCATGTCCGGGACAGGGGTCAATGAGCAGTTCTTC.

The rearrangement joins TRBV24-1 to TRBJ2-2, with D uncertain. Looked up from germline, CDR1 is KGHDR and CDR2 is SFDVKD. The V end was cut by 3 bases, the J end by 10 bases, with 14 bases between. The length of the CDR3 is 14 residues. In DNA form, the CDR3 reads TGTGCCACCAGTGATCCTCTGGGTCCGATGGAGCTGTTTTTT. Its protein product is CATSDPLGPMELFF.

V and J are TRBV5-1 and TRBJ1-5; TRBD1 is a possible D gene (5 bases). The CDR3 has 15 residues. Trimming stripped 0 bases from V and 0 bases from J, with 7 bases between. Germline CDR1 SGHRS, CDR2 YFSETQ. The chain's CDR3 is CASSLGGNSNQPQHF. CDR3 in DNA: TGCGCCAGCAGCTTGGGGGGGAATAGCAATCAGCCCCAGCATTTT.

This chain connects TRBV6-4 to TRBJ2-1; the match to TRBD2 covers 8 bases. With V trimmed by 2 bases and J by 8 bases, 8 bases remained unmatched. This CDR3 contains 15 residues. Germline CDR1 is MRHNA and CDR2 is SNTAGT. The CDR3 reads CASSDRSGNMDEQFF. CDR3 DNA sequence: TGTGCCAGCAGTGACCGTAGCGGGAATATGGATGAGCAGTTCTTC.

The chain links TRBV28 to TRBJ2-5; D tentatively fits TRBD1 or TRBD2 (7 bases each). Per the germline V gene, CDR1 is MDHEN and CDR2 is SYDVKM. The V gene lost 4 bases and the J gene lost 5 bases, with 20 bases spanning the gap. This CDR3 is 16 amino acids long. The chain's CDR3 is CASSSNDLRGGETQYF. The CDR3 nucleotides are TGTGCCAGCAGTTCCAACGACCTCAGGGGGGGGGAGACCCAGTACTTC.

This chain links TRBV7-3 with TRBJ2-1; D unclear. Germline V gene lookup returns CDR1 SGHTA and CDR2 FQGTGA. Trimming shortened V by 5 bases and J by 7 bases, and 15 bases separated the two germline ends. This CDR3 is 14 amino acids long. DNA of the CDR3: TGTGCCAGCAGCCCTTCCCGGGCCCTTAATGAGCAGTTCTTC. Translating gives CASSPSRALNEQFF.